The 19 T cell receptor beta chains presented below share a single source sample, sequenced in a study of cytomegalovirus exposure and HLA in healthy donors. This PCR relied on a set of 60 Vbeta primers and 13 Jbeta primers. Clones were read by immunoSEQ multiplex PCR, and TCRdb kept only the in-frame ones, dropping some. The sample includes about 87,000 clones, less than 10% of them seen just once. The sequencing input was PBMCs. These receptors all stem from a man aged 45-60 years in good health and CMV-seronegative.

This clone was recorded a few times. This chain links TRBV10-3 with TRBJ1-1, with 8 bases fitting TRBD1. CDR1 is ENHRY and CDR2 is SYGVKD in the germline V gene. The CDR3 sequence is 12 residues long. J was trimmed by 3 bases and V by 6 bases; bases with no gene match: 0. The CDR3, as DNA: TGTGCCATCAGGGACAGGGACACTGAAGCTTTCTTT. Translated, it gives CAIRDRDTEAFF.

In its sample, this clone was seen a few times. The CDR3 sequence: CSVESGGSYGYTF. CDR3 DNA: TGCAGCGTTGAATCAGGGGGGAGCTATGGCTACACCTTC. This chain joins TRBV29-1 and TRBJ1-2, with 7 positions matching TRBD1. V was pared by 2 bases and J by 4 bases, with 4 bases of the junction left unmatched. CDR3 length: 13 residues. Per the germline V gene, CDR1 is SQVTM and CDR2 is ANQGSEA.

The V call is TRBV29-1, the J call TRBJ1-4, with 7 bases fitting TRBD1. Germline V gene lookup returns CDR1 SQVTM and CDR2 ANQGSEA. The ends lost 6 bases at V and 5 bases at J; junction bases unmatched: 6. The CDR3 is 13 residues long. CDR3 in amino acids: CSVDRVGNEKLFF. The CDR3 nucleotides read TGCAGCGTCGACAGGGTGGGAAATGAAAAACTGTTTTTT.

This clone was seen a few times. J is TRBJ2-3 and V is TRBV28; 10 bases map to TRBD2. Germline lookup yields CDR1 MDHEN and CDR2 SYDVKM. Trimming removed 6 bases from V and 4 bases from J; junction bases left unmatched: 4. The CDR3 has 14 amino acids. CDR3 sequence reads: CASSPLAGADTQYF. CDR3 sequence (DNA): TGTGCCAGCAGCCCTCTAGCGGGAGCAGATACGCAGTATTTT.

The genes are TRBV18 and TRBJ2-3; 10 positions match TRBD1. CDR3 size: 17 residues. V trimming: 5 bases; J trimming: 1 base; junction bases outside the gene matches: 9. The germline V gene has CDR1 KGHSH and CDR2 LQKENI. The CDR3 protein is CASSSDTGTGGTDTQYF. CDR3 nucleotides: TGTGCCAGCTCATCAGACACCGGGACAGGGGGCACAGATACGCAGTATTTT.

This clone was picked up a small number of times. The genes are TRBV6-4 and TRBJ2-2; a possible D gene is TRBD2 (6 bases). Trimming stripped 3 bases from V and 4 bases from J, with 12 bases between. The CDR3 is made up of 15 amino acids. The germline gives CDR1 MRHNA, CDR2 SNTAGT. CDR3 nucleotide sequence: TGTGCCAGCAGTGATGTGTCGGGGGTCACCGGGGAGCTGTTTTTT. Translated: CASSDVSGVTGELFF.

The chain recombines TRBV5-4 with TRBJ1-2; 7 positions match TRBD1. The junction had 11 bases not matched to a gene; V was cut back by 5 bases and J by 4 bases. Germline CDR1 reads SGHNT; CDR2 reads YYREEE (reference sequence). The CDR3 sequence is 15 residues long. The CDR3: CASRPRQGGRYGYTF. The CDR3 DNA is TGTGCCAGCAGACCTAGACAGGGTGGGCGCTATGGCTACACCTTC.

The V gene is TRBV7-2, the J gene TRBJ1-2, with D hard to call. This CDR3 is 15 amino acids long. The V gene's germline CDR1 is SGHTA and CDR2 FQGNSA. V was shortened by 5 bases and J by 4 bases, with 17 bases between the two germline ends. The CDR3 nucleotides are TGTGCCAGCAGCCCGAGAAATCGGCGGAGCTATGGCTACACCTTC. It translates to CASSPRNRRSYGYTF.

This clone showed up just a few times. V gene TRBV6-1 combines with J gene TRBJ2-5; 8 bases are a match to TRBD2. There are 15 residues in the CDR3. After removal of 7 bases from V and 5 bases from J, the junction contained 12 bases not matched to a gene. Germline-derived CDR1 and CDR2 are MNHNS and SASEGT. The CDR3 here is CASIAGGRYGETQYF. The CDR3 DNA reads as TGTGCCAGCATTGCGGGAGGCCGATACGGGGAGACCCAGTACTTC.

The table lists this clone with a few counts. V is TRBV18 and J is TRBJ2-2; possibly TRBD1 for D (6 bases). The CDR3 has 16 amino acids. CDR1 KGHSH and CDR2 LQKENI come from the germline V gene. Trimming shortened V by 8 bases and J by 2 bases, and 18 bases separated the two germline ends. The CDR3 loop is CASTPSTGVNTGELFF. As DNA, the CDR3 is TGTGCCAGCACTCCGTCGACAGGTGTAAACACCGGGGAGCTGTTTTTT.

The sample holds a few counts of this clone. The chain couples TRBV6-5 to TRBJ1-4, with 7 bases lining up with TRBD1. The CDR3 sequence is 14 residues long. Germline V gene sequence: CDR1 MNHEY, CDR2 SVGAGI. The ends lost 6 bases at V and 5 bases at J; junction bases unmatched: 6. The CDR3 bases are TGTGCCAGCAGCGCGGAGGGACAGAATGAAAAACTGTTTTTT. It encodes CASSAEGQNEKLFF.

This clone was seen more than once but under ten times. The rearrangement uses TRBV7-8 and TRBJ1-2, with 8 nucleotides matching TRBD1. After removal of 2 bases from V and 7 bases from J, the junction contained 3 bases not matched to a gene. The length of the CDR3 is 13 residues. The V gene's germline CDR1 is SGHVS and CDR2 FQNEAQ. CDR3 loop: CASSLITGGGYTF. CDR3 DNA sequence: TGTGCCAGCAGCTTAATAACAGGGGGTGGCTACACCTTC.

V and J are TRBV30 and TRBJ2-3; D not certain. Germline-derived CDR1 and CDR2 are GTSNPN and SVGIG (reference sequence). The CDR3 covers 12 residues. V lost 0 bases and J lost 7, with 8 bases in between. The CDR3 DNA reads as TGTGCCTGGAGTGTACTGACTCATACGCAGTATTTT. It yields the protein CAWSVLTHTQYF.

This clone was found a few times. V gene TRBV5-5 combines with J gene TRBJ1-1, with TRBD1 matching 11 bases. The length of the CDR3 is 15 residues. The V gene end was trimmed by 3 bases and the J gene end by 4 bases; junction bases not matched to a gene: 5. Germline loops: CDR1 SGHKS, CDR2 YYEKEE (reference sequence). CDR3 region: CASSSGQGVVTEAFF. CDR3 coding DNA: TGTGCCAGCAGCTCGGGACAGGGGGTGGTCACTGAAGCTTTCTTT.

This sequence joins TRBV7-2 and TRBJ1-5; weak D call: TRBD1 (6 bases). The CDR3 has 15 residues. Germline CDR1 is SGHTA and CDR2 is FQGNSA. V lost 5 bases and J lost 4, with 15 bases in between. CDR3 DNA: TGTGCCAGCAGCGAGACACAGGGAGCGAATCAGCCCCAGCATTTT. Translation: CASSETQGANQPQHF.

This clone was found a few times. V gene TRBV14 combines with J gene TRBJ2-7; 7 nucleotides line up with TRBD1. Germline V gene lookup returns CDR1 SGHDN and CDR2 FVKESK. The ends lost 4 bases at V and 2 bases at J; junction bases unmatched: 5. CDR3 length: 14 residues. DNA for the CDR3: TGTGCCAGCAGCCCAACAGGGGAGCCCTACGAGCAGTACTTC. Translated: CASSPTGEPYEQYF.

This clone was seen only once. The chain links TRBV15 to TRBJ1-4; TRBD1 matches at 11 bases. The CDR3 runs to 17 residues. Germline V lookup: CDR1 LNHNV, CDR2 YYDKDF (reference sequence). The J segment lost 3 bases and the V segment lost 3 bases, leaving 6 bases of the junction unmatched. The CDR3 sequence is CATSSTDRGLANEKLFF. CDR3 sequence (DNA): TGTGCCACCAGCAGTACGGACAGGGGGCTGGCTAATGAAAAACTGTTTTTT.

There are a few counts of this clone. The CDR3 DNA reads TGTGCCAGTAGTATCGGCACAGGCTATGGCTACACCTTC. Translated, it gives CASSIGTGYGYTF. The V gene is TRBV19, the J gene TRBJ1-2; D may be TRBD1 (5 bases). The CDR3 is 13 amino acids. Trimming removed 3 bases from V and 4 bases from J, with 9 bases in between. The germline V gene has CDR1 LNHDA and CDR2 SQIVND (reference sequence). The whole variable domain, filled in from reference TRBV19 and TRBJ1-2, reads DGGITQSPKYLFRKEGQNVTLSCEQNLNHDAMYWYRQDPGQGLRLIYYSQIVNDFQKGDIAEGYSVSREKKESFPLTVTSAQKNPTAFYLCASSIGTGYGYTFGSGTRLTVV.

The rearrangement joins TRBV2 to TRBJ2-1, with TRBD2 identical over 8 bases. V shed 3 bases, J shed 0 bases, and the junction held 1 base outside the gene matches. This CDR3 has 15 residues. From germline, CDR1 is SNHLY and CDR2 FYNNEI. The CDR3 bases are TGTGCCAGCAGTGAGAGCGGGAGCTCCTACAATGAGCAGTTCTTC. This encodes CASSESGSSYNEQFF.